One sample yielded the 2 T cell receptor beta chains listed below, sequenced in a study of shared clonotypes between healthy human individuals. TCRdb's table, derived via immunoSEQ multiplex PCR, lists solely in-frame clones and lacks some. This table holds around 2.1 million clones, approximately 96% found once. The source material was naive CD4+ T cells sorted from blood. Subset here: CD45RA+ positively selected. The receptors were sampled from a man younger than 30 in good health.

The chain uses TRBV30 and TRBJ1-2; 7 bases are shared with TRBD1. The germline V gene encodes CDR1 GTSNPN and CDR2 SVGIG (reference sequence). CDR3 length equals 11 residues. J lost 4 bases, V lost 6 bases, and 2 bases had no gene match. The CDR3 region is CACGQAYGYTF. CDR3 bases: TGTGCCTGCGGACAGGCCTATGGCTACACCTTC. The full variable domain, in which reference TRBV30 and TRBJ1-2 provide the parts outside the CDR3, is SQTIHQWPATLVQPVGSPLSLECTVEGTSNPNLYWYRQAAGRGLQLLFYSVGIGQISSEVPQNLSASRPQDRQFILSSKKLLLSDSGFYLCACGQAYGYTFGSGTRLTVV.

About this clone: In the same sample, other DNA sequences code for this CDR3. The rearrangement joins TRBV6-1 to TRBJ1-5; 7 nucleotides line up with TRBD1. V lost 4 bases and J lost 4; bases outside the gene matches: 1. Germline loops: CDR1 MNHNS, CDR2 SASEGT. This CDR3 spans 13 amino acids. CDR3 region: CASSGDRNQPQHF. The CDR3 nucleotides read TGTGCCAGCAGTGGGGACAGAAATCAGCCCCAGCATTTT.